These T cell receptor beta chains were read from a single sample in a study of T-cell reconstitution after alpha-beta-depleted transplantation in children. TCRdb independently ran MiXCR on the PCR reads; one entry per CDR3 protein. The sample has 500,000 to 750,000 distinct CDR3 sequences; 10% to 15% are singletons. Sequences were derived from PBMCs, mostly from graft donor cells, sampled 360 days after TCRalphabeta/CD19-depleted stem cell transplant. Every receptor here comes from a male patient between 5 and 17 years old who had a stem cell transplant for acute myeloid leukemia, so the T cells may come from the graft donor. Both conserved end residues are part of each CDR3.

CDR3 | J | V
CASSYIPSGPNTGELFF | TRBJ2-2 | TRBV6-5
CASSEGTGGSYNEQFF | TRBJ2-1 | TRBV25-1
CASSSRPLPTGELFF | TRBJ2-2 | TRBV7-2
CASSLGGGSGWNTGELFF | TRBJ2-2 | TRBV11-2
CASSLPRGASYNEQFF | TRBJ2-1 | TRBV28
CASSLTGQDTGELFF | TRBJ2-2 | TRBV18
CASSLRPRNHGETQYF | TRBJ2-5 | TRBV27
CASSLSASSYEQYF | TRBJ2-7 | TRBV5-1
CASGGWGNTEAFF | TRBJ1-1 | TRBV27
CASSLNVATDTQYF | TRBJ2-3 | TRBV7-2
CASSLISGRLSPYNEQFF | TRBJ2-1 | TRBV5-1
CATSVVSGNTGELFF | TRBJ2-2 | TRBV24-1
CASSQGLERRNEQFF | TRBJ2-1 | TRBV5-1
CSVLGLVSYEQYF | TRBJ2-7 | TRBV29-1
CASSISAPTYRVTETGELFF | TRBJ2-2 | TRBV19
CASSFSTGKGNNEQFF | TRBJ2-1 | TRBV11-3
CAIRELGGTGEAFF | TRBJ1-1 | TRBV10-3
CASSVIGSNPTDTQYF | TRBJ2-3 | TRBV9
CASSPIPSGTDTQYF | TRBJ2-3 | TRBV28
CASSLGTVSYNEQFF | TRBJ2-1 | TRBV28
CASSSGLLRTDTQYF | TRBJ2-3 | TRBV5-4
CSVGGLFNTDTQYF | TRBJ2-3 | TRBV29-1
CASSRGPNTEAFF | TRBJ1-1 | TRBV7-2
CAISMMGGQGNIQYF | TRBJ2-4 | TRBV10-3
CASSWTPGHPNQPQHF | TRBJ1-5 | TRBV6-2/TRBV6-3
CATRASYNEQFF | TRBJ2-1 | TRBV6-6
CASSQGTGVYEQYF | TRBJ2-7 | TRBV4-2
CSAQIALTGRGTQYF | TRBJ2-5 | TRBV20-1
CSADATVMNTEAFF | TRBJ1-1 | TRBV29-1
CASSLSSGRSDEQFF | TRBJ2-1 | TRBV12-3/TRBV12-4
CASSQDVVGPANYEQYF | TRBJ2-7 | TRBV4-1
CSVLRTSGSYNEQFF | TRBJ2-1 | TRBV29-1
CASSPVIDVGKLFF | TRBJ1-4 | TRBV7-9
CASSPRGLQETQYF | TRBJ2-5 | TRBV7-2
CASSLPRGREQYF | TRBJ2-7 | TRBV5-1
CSARAPGGYYNEQFF | TRBJ2-1 | TRBV20-1